The source of this T cell receptor beta chain is a study of a mutant IDH1 vaccine in newly diagnosed glioma. Background on the study: In some groups vaccination began 4-6 weeks post-radiotherapy; others received it with temozolomide. Treated patients had a mean age of roughly 40 years and an approximately 62% male, around 38% female split.

The repertoire was sequenced with immunoSEQ multiplex PCR; TCRdb's copy has only in-frame clones and lacks some. The table records tens of thousands of clones, around 82% of them present only once. This clone occurred once. What it binds is unknown. The CDR3 is 14 amino acids. CDR1 and CDR2 (germline): MNHEY, SVGAGI. V was trimmed by 2 bases and J by 9 bases, leaving 11 bases between them. Sample time point: week 23, last vaccination. Doses comprised 300 ug of mutant IDH1 20-mer peptide each, plus topical imiquimod. This receptor was obtained from a young man with glioma. This chain joins TRBV6-5 and TRBJ1-6; TRBD1 is a possible D gene (5 bases). The specimen was PBMCs, collected from a glioma patient whose treatment included an IDH1 peptide vaccine. The DNA of the CDR3 is TGTGCCAGCAGTTACCGGCAGGGAGGTTCACCCCTCCACTTT. It is translated as CASSYRQGGSPLHF.